What follows are 2 T cell receptor beta chains derived from one specimen sequenced in a study of CD8 T cells in ankylosing spondylitis. Each CDR3 protein is one row after TCRdb ran MiXCR on the 5' RACE reads. This repertoire shows 200,000 to 300,000 distinct CDR3 sequences, around 10% found once; its top ten account for around 6.5%. The sample comprised blood, either unsorted or a sorted T cell fraction (not recorded which). Receptors originate from a male donor with ankylosing spondylitis or in good health (not recorded which).

In regard to this clonotype: Given a much more abundant clone one base away, this may be a read error. This chain links TRBV7-6 with TRBJ1-1; D gene uncertain. Germline CDR1 and CDR2: SGHVS and FNYEAQ. This CDR3 is 14 amino acids long. V was clipped by 7 bases and J by 10 bases, with 22 bases between them. CDR3 region: CASTARINAEPAFF. The CDR3 nucleotides are TGTGCCAGCACCGCCAGGATAAACGCGGAGCCAGCTTTCTTT.

This clonotype was observed at least ten times. The chain links TRBV5-1 to TRBJ2-3; no definite D call. V was cut by 3 bases and J by 0 bases, with 11 bases left in between. CDR1 is SGHRS, CDR2 YFSETQ, per germline. This CDR3 region has 15 residues. The CDR3 reads CASSSENPSTDTQYF. The CDR3 DNA reads as TGCGCCAGCAGCTCAGAAAACCCTAGCACAGATACGCAGTATTTT.